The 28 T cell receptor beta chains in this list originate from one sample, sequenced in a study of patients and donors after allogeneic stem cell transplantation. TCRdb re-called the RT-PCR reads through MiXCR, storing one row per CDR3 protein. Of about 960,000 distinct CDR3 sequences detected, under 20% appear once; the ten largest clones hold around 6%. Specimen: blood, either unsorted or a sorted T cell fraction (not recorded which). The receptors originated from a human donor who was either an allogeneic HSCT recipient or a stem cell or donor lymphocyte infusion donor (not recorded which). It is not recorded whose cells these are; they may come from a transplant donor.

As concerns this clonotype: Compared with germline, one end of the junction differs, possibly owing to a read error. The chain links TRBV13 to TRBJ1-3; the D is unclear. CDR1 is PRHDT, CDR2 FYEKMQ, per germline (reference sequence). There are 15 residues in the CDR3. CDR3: CASSVGSLIGNTIYF. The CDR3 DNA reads TGTGCCAGCAGCGTAGGTTCCCTTATTGGAAACACCATATATTTT.

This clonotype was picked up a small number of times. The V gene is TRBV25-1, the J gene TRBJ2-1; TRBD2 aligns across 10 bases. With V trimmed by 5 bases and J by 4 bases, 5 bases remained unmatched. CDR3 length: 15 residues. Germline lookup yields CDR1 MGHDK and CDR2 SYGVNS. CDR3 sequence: CASSFSGGVYNEQFF. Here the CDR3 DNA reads TGTGCCAGCAGTTTCAGCGGGGGGGTTTACAATGAGCAGTTCTTC. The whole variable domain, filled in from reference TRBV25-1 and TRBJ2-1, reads EADIYQTPRYLVIGTGKKITLECSQTMGHDKMYWYQQDPGMELHLIHYSYGVNSTEKGDLSSESTVSRIRTEHFPLTLESARPSHTSQYLCASSFSGGVYNEQFFGPGTRLTVL.

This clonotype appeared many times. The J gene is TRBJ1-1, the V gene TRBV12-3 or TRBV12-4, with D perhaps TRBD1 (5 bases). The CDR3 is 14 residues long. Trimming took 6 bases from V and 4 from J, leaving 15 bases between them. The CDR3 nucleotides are TGTGCCAGCAGCGGGGGAGGAGCTTCCACTGAAGCTTTCTTT. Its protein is CASSGGGASTEAFF.

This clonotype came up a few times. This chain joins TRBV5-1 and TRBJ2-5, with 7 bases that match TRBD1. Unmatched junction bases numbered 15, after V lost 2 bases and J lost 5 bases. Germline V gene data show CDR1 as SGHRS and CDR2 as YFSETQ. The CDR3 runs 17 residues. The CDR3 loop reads CASSFTGARGRGETQYF. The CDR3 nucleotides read TGCGCCAGCAGCTTTACAGGGGCTAGGGGTCGAGGGGAGACCCAGTACTTC.

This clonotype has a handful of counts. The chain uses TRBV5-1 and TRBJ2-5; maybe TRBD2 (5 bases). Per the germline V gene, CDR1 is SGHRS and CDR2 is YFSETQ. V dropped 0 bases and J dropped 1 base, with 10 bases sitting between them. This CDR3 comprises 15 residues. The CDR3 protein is CASSLAAGPQETQYF. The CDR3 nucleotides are TGCGCCAGCAGCTTGGCCGCGGGCCCCCAAGAGACCCAGTACTTC.

CDR3 sequence reads: CASSASQNTEAFF. CDR3 DNA sequence: TGTGCCAGCAGCGCCAGCCAGAACACTGAAGCTTTCTTT. The V call is TRBV11-3, the J call TRBJ1-1; D gene ambiguous. Germline V gene data show CDR1 as SGHNT and CDR2 as YENEEA. The CDR3 is 13 residues long. Trimming stripped 5 bases from V and 1 base from J, with 8 bases between.

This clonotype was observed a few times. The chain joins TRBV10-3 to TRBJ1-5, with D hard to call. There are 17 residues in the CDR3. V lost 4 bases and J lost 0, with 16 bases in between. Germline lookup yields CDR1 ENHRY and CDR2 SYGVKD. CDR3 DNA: TGTGCCATCAGTGGCCGTATTTTGACAAATAGCAATCAGCCCCAGCATTTT. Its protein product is CAISGRILTNSNQPQHF.

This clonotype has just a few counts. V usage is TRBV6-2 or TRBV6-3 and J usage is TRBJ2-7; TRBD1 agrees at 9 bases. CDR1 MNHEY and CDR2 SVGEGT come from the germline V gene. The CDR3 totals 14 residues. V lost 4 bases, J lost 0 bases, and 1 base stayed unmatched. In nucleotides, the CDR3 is TGTGCCAGCAGTTCACAGGGGGCCTCCTACGAGCAGTACTTC. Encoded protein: CASSSQGASYEQYF.

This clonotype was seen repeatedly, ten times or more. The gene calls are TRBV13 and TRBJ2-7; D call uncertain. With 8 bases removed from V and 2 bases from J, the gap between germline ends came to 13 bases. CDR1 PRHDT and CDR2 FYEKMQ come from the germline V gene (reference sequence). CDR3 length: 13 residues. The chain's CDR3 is CASSSVGTYEQYF. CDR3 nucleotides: TGTGCCAGCTCTTCCGTGGGAACCTACGAGCAGTACTTC.

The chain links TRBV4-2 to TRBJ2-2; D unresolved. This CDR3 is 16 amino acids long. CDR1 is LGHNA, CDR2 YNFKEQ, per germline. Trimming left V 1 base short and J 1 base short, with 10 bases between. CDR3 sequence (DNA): TGTGCCAGCAGCCAAGGGGGTCGGCTGAACACCGGGGAGCTGTTTTTT. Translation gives CASSQGGRLNTGELFF.

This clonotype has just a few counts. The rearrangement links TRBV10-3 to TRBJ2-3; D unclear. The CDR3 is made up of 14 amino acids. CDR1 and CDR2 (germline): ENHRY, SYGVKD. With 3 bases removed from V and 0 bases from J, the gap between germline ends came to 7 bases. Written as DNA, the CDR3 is TGTGCCATCAGTGATAGCCCTAGCACAGATACGCAGTATTTT. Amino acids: CAISDSPSTDTQYF.

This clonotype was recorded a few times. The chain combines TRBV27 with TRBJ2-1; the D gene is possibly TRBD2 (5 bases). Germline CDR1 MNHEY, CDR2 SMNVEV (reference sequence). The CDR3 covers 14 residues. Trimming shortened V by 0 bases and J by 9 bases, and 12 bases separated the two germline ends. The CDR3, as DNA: TGTGCCAGCAGTTTATCGCCTCTGGGAGCTGAGCAGTTCTTC. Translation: CASSLSPLGAEQFF.

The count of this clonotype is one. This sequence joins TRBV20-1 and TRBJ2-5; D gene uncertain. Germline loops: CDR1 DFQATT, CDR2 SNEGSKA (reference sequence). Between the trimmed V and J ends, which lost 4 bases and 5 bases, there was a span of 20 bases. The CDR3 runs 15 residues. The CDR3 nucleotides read TGCAGTGCTACGGCTAGAGGACGACCAGAGGAGACCCAGTACTTC. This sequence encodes CSATARGRPEETQYF.

CDR3: CASSAGPSAFF. The CDR3 DNA reads TGTGCCAGCAGTGCCGGGCCTTCAGCTTTCTTT. The rearrangement links TRBV25-1 to TRBJ1-1; D is ambiguous. There are 11 residues in the CDR3. Germline CDR1 is MGHDK and CDR2 is SYGVNS. Trimming took 4 bases from V and 10 from J, leaving 10 bases between them.

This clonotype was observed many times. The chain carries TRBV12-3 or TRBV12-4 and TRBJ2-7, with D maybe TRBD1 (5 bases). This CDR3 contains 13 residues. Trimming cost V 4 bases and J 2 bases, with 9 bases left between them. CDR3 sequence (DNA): TGTGCCAGCAGTTCCCAGGGTCCCTACGAGCAGTACTTC. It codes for CASSSQGPYEQYF.

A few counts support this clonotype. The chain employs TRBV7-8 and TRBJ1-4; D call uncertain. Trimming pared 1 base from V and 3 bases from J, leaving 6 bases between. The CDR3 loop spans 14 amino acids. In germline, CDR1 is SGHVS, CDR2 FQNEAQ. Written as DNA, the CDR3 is TGTGCCAGCAGCTTAGGGGCAGCTAATGAAAAACTGTTTTTT. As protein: CASSLGAANEKLFF.

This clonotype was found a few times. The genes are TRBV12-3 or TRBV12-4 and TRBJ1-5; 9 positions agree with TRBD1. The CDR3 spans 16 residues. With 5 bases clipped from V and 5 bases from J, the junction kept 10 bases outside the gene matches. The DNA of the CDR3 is TGTGCCAGCAGTGATCTGGACAGGGGAAGGGATCAGCCCCAGCATTTT. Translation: CASSDLDRGRDQPQHF.

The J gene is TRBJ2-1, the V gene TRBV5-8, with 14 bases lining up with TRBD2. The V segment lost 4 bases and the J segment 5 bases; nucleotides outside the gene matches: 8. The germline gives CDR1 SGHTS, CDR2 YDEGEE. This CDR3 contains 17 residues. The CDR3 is CASSPTVTSGGDNEQFF. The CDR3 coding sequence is TGTGCCAGCAGCCCCACCGTGACTAGCGGGGGGGACAATGAGCAGTTCTTC.

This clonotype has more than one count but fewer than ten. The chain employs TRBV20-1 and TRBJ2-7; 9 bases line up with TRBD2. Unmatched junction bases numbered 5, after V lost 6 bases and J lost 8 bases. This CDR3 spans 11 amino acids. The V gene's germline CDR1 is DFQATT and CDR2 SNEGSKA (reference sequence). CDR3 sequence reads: CSARTSEKQYF. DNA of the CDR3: TGCAGTGCCAGGACTAGCGAAAAGCAGTACTTC.

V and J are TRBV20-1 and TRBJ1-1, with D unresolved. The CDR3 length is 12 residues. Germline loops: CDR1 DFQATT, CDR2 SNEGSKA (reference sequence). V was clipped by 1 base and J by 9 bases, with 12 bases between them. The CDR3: CSARVITYKAFF. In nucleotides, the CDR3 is TGCAGTGCTAGAGTAATTACTTACAAAGCTTTCTTT.

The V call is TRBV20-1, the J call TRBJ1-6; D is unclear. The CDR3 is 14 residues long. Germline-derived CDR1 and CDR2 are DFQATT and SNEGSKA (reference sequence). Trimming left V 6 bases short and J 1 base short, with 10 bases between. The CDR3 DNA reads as TGCAGTGCCCGTTTGGGGTCCTATAATTCACCCCTCCACTTT. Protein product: CSARLGSYNSPLHF.

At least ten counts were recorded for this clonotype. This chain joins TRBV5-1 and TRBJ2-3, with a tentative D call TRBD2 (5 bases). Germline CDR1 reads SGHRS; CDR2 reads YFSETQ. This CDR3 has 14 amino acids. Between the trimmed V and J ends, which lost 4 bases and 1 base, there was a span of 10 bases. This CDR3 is CASSTRTGTDTQYF. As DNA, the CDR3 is TGCGCCAGCAGCACCCGGACTGGCACAGATACGCAGTATTTT.

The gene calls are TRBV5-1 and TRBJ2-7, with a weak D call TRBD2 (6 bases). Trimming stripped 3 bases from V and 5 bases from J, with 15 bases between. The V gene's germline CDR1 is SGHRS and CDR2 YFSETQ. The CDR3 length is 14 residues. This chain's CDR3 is CASSSGGLYNEQYF. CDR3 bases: TGCGCCAGCAGCTCCGGGGGATTATACAACGAGCAGTACTTC. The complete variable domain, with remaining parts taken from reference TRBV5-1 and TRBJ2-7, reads KAGVTQTPRYLIKTRGQQVTLSCSPISGHRSVSWYQQTPGQGLQFLFEYFSETQRNKGNFPGRFSGRQFSNSRSEMNVSTLELGDSALYLCASSSGGLYNEQYFGPGTRLTVT.

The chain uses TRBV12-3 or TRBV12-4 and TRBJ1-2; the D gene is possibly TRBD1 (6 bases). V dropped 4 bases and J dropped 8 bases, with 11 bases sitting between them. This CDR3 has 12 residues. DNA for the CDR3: TGTGCCAGCAGTTGGACAGTGGACGGCTACACCTTC. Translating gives CASSWTVDGYTF.

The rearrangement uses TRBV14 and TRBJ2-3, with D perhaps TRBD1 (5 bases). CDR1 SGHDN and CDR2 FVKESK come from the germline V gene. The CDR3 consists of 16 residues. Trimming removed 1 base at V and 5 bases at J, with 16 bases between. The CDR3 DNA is TGTGCCAGCAGCCAAGGGACACGGTTAATGGGAGATACGCAGTATTTT. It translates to CASSQGTRLMGDTQYF.

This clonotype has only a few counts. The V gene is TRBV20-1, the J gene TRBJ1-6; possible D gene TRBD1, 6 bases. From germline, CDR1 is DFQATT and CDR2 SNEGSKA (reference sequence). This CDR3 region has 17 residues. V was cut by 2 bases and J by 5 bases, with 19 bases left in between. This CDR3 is CSARFLRGDRNNSPLHF. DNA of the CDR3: TGCAGTGCTAGATTCCTTCGTGGCGACAGGAATAATTCACCCCTCCACTTT.

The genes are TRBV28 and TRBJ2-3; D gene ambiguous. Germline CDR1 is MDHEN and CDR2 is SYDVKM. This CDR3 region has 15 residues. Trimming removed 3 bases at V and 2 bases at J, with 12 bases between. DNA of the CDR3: TGTGCCAGCAGTTTGGCCCTGGTGGCCACAGATACGCAGTATTTT. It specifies CASSLALVATDTQYF.

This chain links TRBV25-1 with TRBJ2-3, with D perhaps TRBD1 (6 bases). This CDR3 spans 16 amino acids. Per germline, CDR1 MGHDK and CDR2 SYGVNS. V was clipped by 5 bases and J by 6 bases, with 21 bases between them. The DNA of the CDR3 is TGTGCCAGCAGTCCTTCAGGGGTTCTTGTCGCTGATACGCAGTATTTT. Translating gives CASSPSGVLVADTQYF. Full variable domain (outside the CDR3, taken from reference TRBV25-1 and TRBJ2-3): EADIYQTPRYLVIGTGKKITLECSQTMGHDKMYWYQQDPGMELHLIHYSYGVNSTEKGDLSSESTVSRIRTEHFPLTLESARPSHTSQYLCASSPSGVLVADTQYFGPGTRLTVL.